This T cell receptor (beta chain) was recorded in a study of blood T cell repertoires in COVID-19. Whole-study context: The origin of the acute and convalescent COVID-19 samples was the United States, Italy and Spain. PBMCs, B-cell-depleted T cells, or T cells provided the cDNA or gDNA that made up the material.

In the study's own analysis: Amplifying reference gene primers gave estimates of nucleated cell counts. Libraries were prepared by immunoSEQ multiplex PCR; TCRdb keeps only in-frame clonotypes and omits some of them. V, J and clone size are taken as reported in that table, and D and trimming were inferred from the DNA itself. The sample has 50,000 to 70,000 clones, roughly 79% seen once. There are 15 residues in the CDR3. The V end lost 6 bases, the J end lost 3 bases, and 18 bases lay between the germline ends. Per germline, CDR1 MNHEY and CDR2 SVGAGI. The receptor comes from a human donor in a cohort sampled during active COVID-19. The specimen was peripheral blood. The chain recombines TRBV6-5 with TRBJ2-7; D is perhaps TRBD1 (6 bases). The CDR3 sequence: CASSRQVSGRYEQYF. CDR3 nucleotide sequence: TGTGCCAGCAGCCGACAGGTCTCGGGCCGCTACGAGCAGTACTTC.